This T cell receptor beta chain was identified in a study of shared clonotypes between healthy human individuals. Assay execution took place at the deep level. The protocol was immunoSEQ multiplex PCR, while the TCRdb copy is restricted to in-frame clones and leaves out a portion. The sample includes roughly 2 million clones, roughly 94% of them seen just once. This clone was observed once. The antigen is not known. At one end, the junction sequence differs from germline, possibly due to a read error. Other nucleotide sequences in the sample specify the same CDR3. Whole-study results and caveats: It was the non-shared clonotypes that had lower generation probabilities than clonotypes shared by all four donors.

Sequencing input: naive CD4+ T cells sorted from blood. The sample's subset: CD45RA+ positively selected. The receptor was derived from a man aged 18 to 29 in good health.

CDR3 DNA sequence: TGTGCCAGCAGCCTAGCGGGAAACACCGGGGAGCTGTTTTTT. It yields the protein CASSLAGNTGELFF. The chain links TRBV7-9 to TRBJ2-2; the match to TRBD2 covers 9 bases. This CDR3 contains 14 residues. Germline V gene data show CDR1 as SEHNR and CDR2 as FQNEAQ (reference sequence).